Following are 2 T cell receptor beta chains from one sample sequenced in a study of response to subunit inactivated influenza vaccine (dated by TCRdb to 2017 to 2018). The library came from RT-PCR. Sequencer: Illumina HiSeq 2500. TCRdb trimmed the raw reads at Q25, called clones with MiXCR and kept productive beta chains. Each entry is one CDR3 protein sequence, shown with its most common DNA and genes. This sample comprises some 800,000 distinct CDR3 sequences, about 20% of them detected only once. About 10% of the sample rests with the top ten. The specimen comprised PBMCs from blood, sampled around 5 days after vaccination. The receptors here all came from a man in his forties or fifties who received an inactivated influenza vaccine. Donor details come from another sample of the same person, matched by shared clones.

The V gene is TRBV20-1, the J gene TRBJ2-3; D gene ambiguous. CDR1 is DFQATT and CDR2 is SNEGSKA in the germline V gene (reference sequence). The CDR3 contains 12 residues. V was shortened by 3 bases and J by 2 bases, with 6 bases between the two germline ends. The CDR3 here is CSASRITDTQYF. The CDR3, as DNA: TGCAGTGCTAGTAGGATCACAGATACGCAGTATTTT.

The gene calls are TRBV10-3 and TRBJ2-1, with 13 positions matching TRBD2. The ends lost 10 bases at V and 4 bases at J; junction bases unmatched: 10. Germline values: CDR1 ENHRY, CDR2 SYGVKD. This CDR3 is 16 amino acids long. The CDR3 loop reads CATRGGTSGEYNEQFF. As DNA, the CDR3 is TGTGCCACCCGGGGGGGGACTAGCGGGGAGTACAATGAGCAGTTCTTC.